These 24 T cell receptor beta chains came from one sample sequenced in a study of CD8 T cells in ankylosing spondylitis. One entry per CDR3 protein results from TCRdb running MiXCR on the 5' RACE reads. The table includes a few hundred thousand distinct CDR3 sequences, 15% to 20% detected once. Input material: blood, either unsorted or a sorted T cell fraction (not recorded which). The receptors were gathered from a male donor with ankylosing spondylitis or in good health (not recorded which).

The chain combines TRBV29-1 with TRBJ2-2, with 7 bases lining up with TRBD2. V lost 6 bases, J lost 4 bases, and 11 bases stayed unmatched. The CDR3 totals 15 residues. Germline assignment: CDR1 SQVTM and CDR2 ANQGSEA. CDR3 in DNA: TGCAGCGTGTTTAGCCCACTAGCGCCCACCGGGGAGCTGTTTTTT. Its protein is CSVFSPLAPTGELFF.

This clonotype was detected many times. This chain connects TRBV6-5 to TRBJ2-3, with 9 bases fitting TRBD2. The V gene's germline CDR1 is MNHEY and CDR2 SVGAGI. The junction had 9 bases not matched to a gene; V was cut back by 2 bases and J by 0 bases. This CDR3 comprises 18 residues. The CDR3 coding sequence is TGTGCCAGCAGTTACGGGGTAATAGCGGGAGTTAGCACAGATACGCAGTATTTT. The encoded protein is CASSYGVIAGVSTDTQYF.

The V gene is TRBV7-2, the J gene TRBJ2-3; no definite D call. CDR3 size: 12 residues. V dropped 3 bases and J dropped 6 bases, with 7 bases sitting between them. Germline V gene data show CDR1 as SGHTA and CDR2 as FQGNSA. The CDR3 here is CASSFIGDTQYF. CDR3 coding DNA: TGTGCCAGCAGCTTTATAGGGGATACGCAGTATTTT.

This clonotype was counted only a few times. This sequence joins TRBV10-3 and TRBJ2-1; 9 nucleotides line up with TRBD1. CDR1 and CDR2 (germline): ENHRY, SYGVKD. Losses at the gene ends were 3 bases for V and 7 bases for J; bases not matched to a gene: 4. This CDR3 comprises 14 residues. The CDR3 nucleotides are TGTGCCATCAGTGAAGGGACAGGGTGGAATGAGCAGTTCTTC. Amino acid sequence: CAISEGTGWNEQFF.

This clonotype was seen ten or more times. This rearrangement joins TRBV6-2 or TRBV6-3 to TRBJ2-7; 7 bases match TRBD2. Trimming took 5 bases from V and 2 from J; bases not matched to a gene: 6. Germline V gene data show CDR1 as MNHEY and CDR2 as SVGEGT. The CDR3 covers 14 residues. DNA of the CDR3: TGTGCCAGCAGTCCCCCGGGACTACCCTACGAGCAGTACTTC. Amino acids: CASSPPGLPYEQYF.

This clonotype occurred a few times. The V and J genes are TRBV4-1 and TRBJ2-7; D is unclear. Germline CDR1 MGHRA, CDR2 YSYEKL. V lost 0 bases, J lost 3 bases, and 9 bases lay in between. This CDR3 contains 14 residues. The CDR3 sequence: CASSQEPWVYEQYF. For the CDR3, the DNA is TGCGCCAGCAGCCAAGAGCCTTGGGTCTACGAGCAGTACTTC.

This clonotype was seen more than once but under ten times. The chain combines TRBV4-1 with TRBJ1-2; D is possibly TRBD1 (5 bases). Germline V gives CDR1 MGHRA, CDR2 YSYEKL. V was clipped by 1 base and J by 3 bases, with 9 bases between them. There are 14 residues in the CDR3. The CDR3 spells CASSQGDGYYGYTF. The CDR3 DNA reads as TGCGCCAGCAGCCAAGGGGACGGGTACTATGGCTACACCTTC.

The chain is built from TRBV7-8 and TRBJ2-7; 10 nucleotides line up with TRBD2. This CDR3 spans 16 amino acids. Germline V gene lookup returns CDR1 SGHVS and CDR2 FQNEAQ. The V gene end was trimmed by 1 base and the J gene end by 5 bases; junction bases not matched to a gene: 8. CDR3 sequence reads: CASSLGASGSWNEQYF. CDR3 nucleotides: TGTGCCAGCAGCTTAGGGGCTAGCGGGAGCTGGAACGAGCAGTACTTC.

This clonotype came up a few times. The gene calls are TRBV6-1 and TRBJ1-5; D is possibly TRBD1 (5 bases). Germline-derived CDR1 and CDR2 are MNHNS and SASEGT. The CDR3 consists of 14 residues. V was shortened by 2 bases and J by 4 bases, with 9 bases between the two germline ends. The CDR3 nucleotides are TGTGCCAGCAGTGAAAGGGGCGTAAATCAGCCCCAGCATTTT. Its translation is CASSERGVNQPQHF.

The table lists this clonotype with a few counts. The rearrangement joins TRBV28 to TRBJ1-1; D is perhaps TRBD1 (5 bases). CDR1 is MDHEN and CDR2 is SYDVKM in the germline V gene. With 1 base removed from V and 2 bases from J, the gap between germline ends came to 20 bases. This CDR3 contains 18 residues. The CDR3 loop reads CASSLSGFRPGPNTEAFF. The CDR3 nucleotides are TGTGCCAGCAGTTTATCCGGGTTTCGTCCAGGGCCAAACACTGAAGCTTTCTTT.

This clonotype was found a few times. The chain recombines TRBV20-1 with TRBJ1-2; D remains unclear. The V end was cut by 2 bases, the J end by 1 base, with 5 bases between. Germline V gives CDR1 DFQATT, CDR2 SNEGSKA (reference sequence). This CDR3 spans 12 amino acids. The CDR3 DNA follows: TGCAGTGCTAGAACCATTAACTATGGCTACACCTTC. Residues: CSARTINYGYTF.

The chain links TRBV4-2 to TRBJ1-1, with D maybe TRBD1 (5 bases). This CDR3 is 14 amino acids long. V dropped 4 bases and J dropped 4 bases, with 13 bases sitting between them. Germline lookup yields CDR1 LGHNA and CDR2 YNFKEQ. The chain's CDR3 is CASSPPGGSTEAFF. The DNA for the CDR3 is TGTGCCAGCAGCCCCCCGGGGGGGAGCACTGAAGCTTTCTTT.

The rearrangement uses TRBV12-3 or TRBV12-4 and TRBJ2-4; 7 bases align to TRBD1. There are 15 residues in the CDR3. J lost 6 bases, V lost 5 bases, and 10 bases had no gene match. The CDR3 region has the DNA TGTGCCAGCAGTGTCCCCGGGACAGCGACAAACATTCAGTACTTC. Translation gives CASSVPGTATNIQYF.

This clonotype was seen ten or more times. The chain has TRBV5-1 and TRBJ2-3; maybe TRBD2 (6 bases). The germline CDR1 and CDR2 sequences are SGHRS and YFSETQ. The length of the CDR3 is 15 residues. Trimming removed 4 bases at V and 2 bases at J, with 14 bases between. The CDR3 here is CASSGRDSLTDTQYF. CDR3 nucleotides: TGCGCCAGCAGCGGCCGGGACTCCCTCACAGATACGCAGTATTTT.

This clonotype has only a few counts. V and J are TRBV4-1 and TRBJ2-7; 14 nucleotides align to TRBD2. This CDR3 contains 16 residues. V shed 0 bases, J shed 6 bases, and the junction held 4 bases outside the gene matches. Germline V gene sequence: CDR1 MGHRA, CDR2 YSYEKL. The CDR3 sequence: CASSQEGTSGSGEQYF. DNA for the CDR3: TGCGCCAGCAGCCAAGAGGGGACTAGCGGGAGTGGCGAGCAGTACTTC.

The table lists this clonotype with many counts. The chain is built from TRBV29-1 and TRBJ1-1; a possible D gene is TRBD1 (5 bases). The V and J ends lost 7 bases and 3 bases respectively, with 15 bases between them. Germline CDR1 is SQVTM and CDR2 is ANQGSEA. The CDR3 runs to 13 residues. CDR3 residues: CSASRVGDTEAFF. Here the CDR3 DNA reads TGCAGCGCAAGCCGGGTGGGGGACACTGAAGCTTTCTTT.

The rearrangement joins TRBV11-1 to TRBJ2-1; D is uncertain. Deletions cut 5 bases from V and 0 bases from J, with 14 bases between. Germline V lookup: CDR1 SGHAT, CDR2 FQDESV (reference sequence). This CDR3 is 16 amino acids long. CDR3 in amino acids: CASSPNGVSSYNEQFF. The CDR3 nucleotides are TGTGCCAGCAGCCCCAACGGCGTAAGCTCCTACAATGAGCAGTTCTTC.

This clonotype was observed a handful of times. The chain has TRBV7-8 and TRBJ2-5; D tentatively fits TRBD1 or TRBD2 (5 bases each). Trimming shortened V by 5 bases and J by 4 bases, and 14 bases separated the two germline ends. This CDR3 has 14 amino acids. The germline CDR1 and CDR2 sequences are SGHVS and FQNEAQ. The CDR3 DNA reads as TGTGCCAGCAGCCCAGTTGGGGGAGTAGAGACCCAGTACTTC. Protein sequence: CASSPVGGVETQYF.

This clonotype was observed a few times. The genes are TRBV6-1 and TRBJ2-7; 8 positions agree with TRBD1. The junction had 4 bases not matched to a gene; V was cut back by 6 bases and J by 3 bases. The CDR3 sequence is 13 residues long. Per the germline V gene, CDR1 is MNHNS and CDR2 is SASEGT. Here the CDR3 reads CASSGTGYYEQYF. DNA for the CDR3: TGTGCCAGCAGCGGGACAGGTTACTACGAGCAGTACTTC.

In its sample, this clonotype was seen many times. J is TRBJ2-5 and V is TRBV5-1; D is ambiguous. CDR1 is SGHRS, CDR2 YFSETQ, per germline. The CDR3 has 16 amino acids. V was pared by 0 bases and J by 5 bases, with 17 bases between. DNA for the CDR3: TGCGCCAGCAGCTTGGAGGTGGTTCCGGCGGTGGAGACCCAGTACTTC. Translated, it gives CASSLEVVPAVETQYF.

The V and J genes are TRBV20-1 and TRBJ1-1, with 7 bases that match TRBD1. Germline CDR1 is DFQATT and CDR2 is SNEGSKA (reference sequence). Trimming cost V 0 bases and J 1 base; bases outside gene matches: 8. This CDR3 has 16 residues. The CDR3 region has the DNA TGCAGTGCTAGAGATTTACGAGGGGGCCCGAACACTGAAGCTTTCTTT. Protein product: CSARDLRGGPNTEAFF.

The CDR3 DNA sequence: TGTGCCAGCAGCCCCGTCGACCCATACGAGCAGTACTTC. Translation gives CASSPVDPYEQYF. The chain joins TRBV5-5 to TRBJ2-7; no reliable D call. Trimming left V 4 bases short and J 4 bases short, with 12 bases between. Germline assignment: CDR1 SGHKS and CDR2 YYEKEE (reference sequence). The length of the CDR3 is 13 residues. Full variable domain (remainder filled in from reference TRBV5-5 and TRBJ2-7): DAGVTQSPTHLIKTRGQQVTLRCSPISGHKSVSWYQQVLGQGPQFIFQYYEKEERGRGNFPDRFSARQFPNYSSELNVNALLLGDSALYLCASSPVDPYEQYFGPGTRLTVT.

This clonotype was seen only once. DNA for the CDR3: TGCGCCAGCAGCCAAGATGTCCGCGGGACAGGGGTCGAGCAGTACTTC. It encodes CASSQDVRGTGVEQYF. The chain joins TRBV4-1 to TRBJ2-7; 10 nucleotides align to TRBD1. The V and J ends lost 0 bases and 6 bases, in that order; junction bases with no gene match: 8. The CDR3 loop spans 16 amino acids. Per the germline V gene, CDR1 is MGHRA and CDR2 is YSYEKL.

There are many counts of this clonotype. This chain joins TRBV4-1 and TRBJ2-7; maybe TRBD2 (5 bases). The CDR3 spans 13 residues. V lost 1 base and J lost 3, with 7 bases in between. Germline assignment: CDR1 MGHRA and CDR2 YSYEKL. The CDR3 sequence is CASSQVSDYEQYF. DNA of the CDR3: TGCGCCAGCAGCCAAGTTAGCGACTACGAGCAGTACTTC.